This T cell receptor beta chain stems from a study of graft-versus-host responses after intestinal transplantation. Study-level information: Those transplanted obtained multivisceral, liver-intestinal, or isolated intestinal grafts. Once they had received anti-thymocyte globulin induction, all recipients took tacrolimus and steroids for about three years.

The CDR3 sequence is 14 residues long. The V gene's germline CDR1 is LNHDA and CDR2 SQIVND (reference sequence). V was cut by 5 bases and J by 11 bases, with 21 bases left in between. Study-level findings and limits: Individuals carrying graft-donor T cell macrochimerism showed high graft-versus-host to host-versus-graft clonal ratios in allografts. Present in recipient marrow, GvH clones included some that appeared first in ileum or blood.

Sequencing was performed with immunoSEQ multiplex PCR; in TCRdb, only in-frame clones are kept and a portion is missing. The sample lists about 110,000 clones, just under 95% occurring once. Concerning this clone itself: Its antigen remains unknown.

This TCR derives from a human donor who received an intestinal transplant. Sequenced here: unstimulated CD8+ T cells sorted from spleen or lymph node cells, sampled before intestinal transplant. The J gene is TRBJ1-1, the V gene TRBV19, with D maybe TRBD1 (5 bases). DNA of the CDR3: TGTGCCAGTAGTTTAAGCGCCGGGGCGCCAGGTGCTTTCTTT. It encodes CASSLSAGAPGAFF.